One and the same sample provided the 7 T cell receptor beta chains below, sequenced in a study of cytomegalovirus exposure and HLA in healthy donors. Primers included in the PCR were 60 Vbeta and 13 Jbeta primers. Repertoires were generated with immunoSEQ multiplex PCR, while TCRdb's copy carries only in-frame clones and drops some. This table has under 85,000 clones, roughly 80% appearing once. Sequencing was done on a sample of PBMCs. The source of these receptors is a woman in her thirties or forties in good health and CMV-seropositive.

The chain is built from TRBV7-9 and TRBJ1-2; TRBD1 agrees at 7 bases. This CDR3 spans 14 amino acids. The V gene's germline CDR1 is SEHNR and CDR2 FQNEAQ (reference sequence). The V gene end was trimmed by 4 bases and the J gene end by 8 bases; junction bases not matched to a gene: 10. The CDR3 region is CASSSQTRQGGYTF. CDR3 coding DNA: TGTGCCAGCAGCTCCCAGACACGACAGGGCGGCTACACCTTC.

This clone was seen a few times. The chain joins TRBV5-1 to TRBJ2-7; D is unresolved. The CDR3 runs 11 residues. V was cut by 0 bases and J by 6 bases, with 4 bases left in between. Per the germline V gene, CDR1 is SGHRS and CDR2 is YFSETQ. This CDR3 is CASSLDREQYF. CDR3 coding DNA: TGCGCCAGCAGCTTGGATCGCGAGCAGTACTTC.

V is TRBV12-5 and J is TRBJ1-3; perhaps TRBD1 as D (5 bases). The germline V gene has CDR1 LGHNT and CDR2 FRNRAP. V lost 2 bases, J lost 0 bases, and 23 bases lay in between. The length of the CDR3 is 20 residues. The CDR3 protein is CASGLLHLPDKGNSGNTIYF. CDR3 nucleotides: TGTGCTAGTGGTTTGCTCCACCTCCCGGACAAAGGAAACTCTGGAAACACCATATATTTT.

The chain has TRBV6-5 and TRBJ2-7; a possible D gene is TRBD2 (5 bases). The V end was cut by 4 bases, the J end by 3 bases, with 10 bases between. CDR3 size: 13 residues. Per germline, CDR1 MNHEY and CDR2 SVGAGI. CDR3 bases: TGTGCCAGCAGTTCGGACCGGGGCTACGAGCAGTACTTC. Amino acids: CASSSDRGYEQYF.

This clone occurred a few times. The chain joins TRBV29-1 to TRBJ2-7; 8 bases line up with TRBD2. Losses at the gene ends were 4 bases for V and 2 bases for J; bases not matched to a gene: 13. Germline-derived CDR1 and CDR2 are SQVTM and ANQGSEA. The CDR3 spans 16 residues. The CDR3 DNA reads as TGCAGCGTTGCGGGGGGGGTACAGGATGCGGCCTACGAGCAGTACTTC. Translating it yields CSVAGGVQDAAYEQYF.

The chain recombines TRBV5-1 with TRBJ1-2; D is perhaps TRBD1 (5 bases). CDR1 is SGHRS and CDR2 is YFSETQ in the germline V gene. The CDR3 length is 16 residues. V was cut by 7 bases and J by 5 bases, with 24 bases left in between. For the CDR3, the DNA is TGCGCCAGCCGCCCTGGGGGGGAAGTAGGATCATATGGCTACACCTTC. This encodes CASRPGGEVGSYGYTF.

The chain is built from TRBV6-5 and TRBJ1-5; no firm D call. Germline CDR1 MNHEY, CDR2 SVGAGI. V was shortened by 5 bases and J by 6 bases, with 17 bases between the two germline ends. The CDR3 sequence is 15 residues long. CDR3 sequence: CASSPAGKGGQPQHF. The CDR3 DNA is TGTGCCAGCAGTCCTGCCGGGAAGGGTGGTCAGCCCCAGCATTTT.